This TCR beta chain was captured in a study of regulatory T cells in long-lasting Graves disease. Time point described: newly diagnosed GD, antithyroid drugs for less than 3 months. From RNA extracted from PBMCs, the TCR library was made. This clonotype was counted between two and nine times. Library construction for TCR beta used iRepertoire HTBI primers and Arm-PCR of CDR3 regions. TCRdb ran MiXCR on the multiplex PCR reads and lists one entry per CDR3 protein. The sample lists a few hundred thousand distinct CDR3 sequences; 20% to 25% were seen once. The source of this sequence is a female donor with Graves disease. The source material was peripheral blood mononuclear cells (PBMCs), sampled at new diagnosis, from a patient treated with antithyroid drugs.

The CDR3 loop reads CASSQPRRSGQETQYF. Written as DNA, the CDR3 is TGCGCCAGCAGCCAACCGCGACGATCCGGCCAAGAGACCCAGTACTTC. The genes are TRBV4-1 and TRBJ2-5, with D unclear. There are 16 residues in the CDR3. The V end lost 2 bases, the J end lost 1 base, and 14 bases lay between the germline ends. The germline gives CDR1 MGHRA, CDR2 YSYEKL.